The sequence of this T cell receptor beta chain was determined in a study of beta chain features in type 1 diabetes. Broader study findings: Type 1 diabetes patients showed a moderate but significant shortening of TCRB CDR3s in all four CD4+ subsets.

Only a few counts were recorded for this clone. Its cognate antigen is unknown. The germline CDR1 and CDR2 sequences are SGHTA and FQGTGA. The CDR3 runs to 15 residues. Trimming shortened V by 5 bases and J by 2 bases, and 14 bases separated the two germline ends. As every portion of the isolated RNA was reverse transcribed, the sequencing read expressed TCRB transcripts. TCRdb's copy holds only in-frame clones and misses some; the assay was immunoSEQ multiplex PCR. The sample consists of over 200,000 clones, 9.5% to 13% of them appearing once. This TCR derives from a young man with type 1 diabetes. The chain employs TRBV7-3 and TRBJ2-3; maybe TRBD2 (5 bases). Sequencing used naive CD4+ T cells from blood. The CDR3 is CASSPLGLVTDTQYF. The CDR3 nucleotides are TGTGCCAGCAGCCCATTAGGACTCGTCACAGATACGCAGTATTTT.